This TCR beta chain was sequenced during a study of T-cell memory formation after mild COVID-19. Study details: There were largely donor-specific TCR clusters.

The TCR alpha and TCR beta cDNA libraries, bearing sample barcodes and UMIs, were generated by 5'RACE using constant-segment primers. MiXCR, applied by TCRdb to the 5' RACE reads, yields one record per CDR3 protein. The sample yields roughly 130,000 distinct CDR3 sequences, about 5.9% seen once. Germline V gene lookup returns CDR1 LGHNT and CDR2 FRNRAP. After removal of 0 bases from V and 3 bases from J, the junction contained 19 bases not matched to a gene. CDR3 length: 21 residues. The sample was PBMCs or a T cell subset sorted from them (not recorded which). This TCR came from an adult woman who had mild COVID-19 (a few samples of this study predate the infection). Cell type and time point are not known. The gene calls are TRBV12-5 and TRBJ2-7, with 11 bases that match TRBD2. In DNA, the CDR3 is TGTGCTAGTGGTTTGGTACGTGTTAGCGGGGGGGCTCCGGTCGGAAACTACGAGCAGTACTTC. Translating it yields CASGLVRVSGGAPVGNYEQYF.